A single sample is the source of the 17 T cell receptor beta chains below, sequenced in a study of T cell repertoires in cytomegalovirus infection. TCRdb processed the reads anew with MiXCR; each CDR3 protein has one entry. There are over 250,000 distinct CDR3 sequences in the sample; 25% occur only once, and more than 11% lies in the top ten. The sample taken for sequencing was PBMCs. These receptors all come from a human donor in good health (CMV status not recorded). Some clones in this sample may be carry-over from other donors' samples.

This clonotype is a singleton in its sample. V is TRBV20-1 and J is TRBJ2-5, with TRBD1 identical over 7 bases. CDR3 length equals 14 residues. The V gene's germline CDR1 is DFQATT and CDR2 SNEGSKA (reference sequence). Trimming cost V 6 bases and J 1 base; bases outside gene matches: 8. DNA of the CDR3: TGCAGTGCCAGCCTACAGGGGCCCCAAGAGACCCAGTACTTC. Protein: CSASLQGPQETQYF.

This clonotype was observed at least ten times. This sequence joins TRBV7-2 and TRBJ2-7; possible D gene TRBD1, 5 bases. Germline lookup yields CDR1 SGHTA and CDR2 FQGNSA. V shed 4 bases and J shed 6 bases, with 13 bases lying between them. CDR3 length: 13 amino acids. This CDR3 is CASSSSQGGEQYF. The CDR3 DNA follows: TGTGCCAGCAGCTCATCGCAGGGTGGCGAGCAGTACTTC.

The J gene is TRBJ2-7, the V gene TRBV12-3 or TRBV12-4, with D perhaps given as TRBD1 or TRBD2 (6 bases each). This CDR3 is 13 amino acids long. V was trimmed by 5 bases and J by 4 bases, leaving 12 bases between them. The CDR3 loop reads CASSPVGGYEQYF. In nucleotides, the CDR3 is TGTGCCAGCAGTCCCGTAGGGGGGTACGAGCAGTACTTC.

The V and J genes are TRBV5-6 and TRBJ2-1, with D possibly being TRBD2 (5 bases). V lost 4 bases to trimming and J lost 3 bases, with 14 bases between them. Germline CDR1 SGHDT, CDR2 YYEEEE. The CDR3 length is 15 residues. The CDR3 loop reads CASSLGELLYNEQFF. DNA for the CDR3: TGTGCCAGCAGCCTCGGGGAATTGCTCTACAATGAGCAGTTCTTC.

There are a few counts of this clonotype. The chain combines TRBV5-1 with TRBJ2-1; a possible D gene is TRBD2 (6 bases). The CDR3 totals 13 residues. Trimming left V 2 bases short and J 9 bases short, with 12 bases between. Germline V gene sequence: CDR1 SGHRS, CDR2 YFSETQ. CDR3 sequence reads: CASSLRGFGEQFF. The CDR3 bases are TGCGCCAGCAGCTTACGGGGGTTCGGTGAGCAGTTCTTC.

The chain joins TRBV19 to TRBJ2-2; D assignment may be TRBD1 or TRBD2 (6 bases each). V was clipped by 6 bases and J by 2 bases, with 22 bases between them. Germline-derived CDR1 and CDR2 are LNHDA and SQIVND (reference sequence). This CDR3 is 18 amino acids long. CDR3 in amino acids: CASSTLRGLAYNTGELFF. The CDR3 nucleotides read TGTGCCAGTAGCACCCTCAGGGGCCTAGCGTACAACACCGGGGAGCTGTTTTTT.

Here the CDR3 DNA reads TGCGCCAGCAGTCCGACAGGGGGACTCCCTCAAGCTTTCTTT. Encoded protein: CASSPTGGLPQAFF. The rearrangement links TRBV5-1 to TRBJ1-1, with 9 bases matching TRBD1. Germline V gene sequence: CDR1 SGHRS, CDR2 YFSETQ. Trimming removed 5 bases from V and 9 bases from J; junction bases left unmatched: 11. The CDR3 has 14 amino acids.

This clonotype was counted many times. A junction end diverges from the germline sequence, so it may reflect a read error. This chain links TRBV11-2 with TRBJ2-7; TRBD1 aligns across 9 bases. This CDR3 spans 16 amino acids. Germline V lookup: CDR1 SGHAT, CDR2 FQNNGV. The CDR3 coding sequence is TGTGCCAGCAGCTCGTACAGGGGGCTGGACTCCCACGAGCAGTACTTC. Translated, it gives CASSSYRGLDSHEQYF.

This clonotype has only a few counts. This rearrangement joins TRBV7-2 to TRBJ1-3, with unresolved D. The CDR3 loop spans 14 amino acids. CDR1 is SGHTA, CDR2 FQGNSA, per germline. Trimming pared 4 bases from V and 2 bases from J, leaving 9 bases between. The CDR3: CASSSNPAGNTIYF. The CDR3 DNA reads TGTGCCAGCAGCTCTAACCCGGCTGGAAACACCATATATTTT.

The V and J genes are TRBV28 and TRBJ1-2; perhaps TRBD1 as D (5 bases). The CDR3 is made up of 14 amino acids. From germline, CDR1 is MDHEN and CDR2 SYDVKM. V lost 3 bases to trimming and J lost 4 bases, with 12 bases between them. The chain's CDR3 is CASSLVGDPYGYTF. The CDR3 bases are TGTGCCAGCAGTTTGGTAGGGGACCCCTATGGCTACACCTTC.

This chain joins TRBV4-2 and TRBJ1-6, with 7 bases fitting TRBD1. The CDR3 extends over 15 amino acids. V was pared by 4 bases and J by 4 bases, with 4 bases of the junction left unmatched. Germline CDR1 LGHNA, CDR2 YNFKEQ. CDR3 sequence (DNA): TGTGCCAGCAGCCTCGACAGGGCGTATAATTCACCCCTCCACTTT. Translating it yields CASSLDRAYNSPLHF.

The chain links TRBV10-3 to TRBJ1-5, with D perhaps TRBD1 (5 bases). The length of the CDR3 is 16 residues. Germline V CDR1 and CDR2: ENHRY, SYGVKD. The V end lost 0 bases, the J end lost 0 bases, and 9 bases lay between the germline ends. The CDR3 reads CAISESTRVSNQPQHF. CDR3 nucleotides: TGTGCCATCAGTGAGTCGACCAGGGTTAGCAATCAGCCCCAGCATTTT.

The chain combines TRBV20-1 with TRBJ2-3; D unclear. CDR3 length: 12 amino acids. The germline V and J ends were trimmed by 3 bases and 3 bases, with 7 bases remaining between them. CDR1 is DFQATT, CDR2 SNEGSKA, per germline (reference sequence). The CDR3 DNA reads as TGCAGTGCTAGCTTCGTTACAGATACGCAGTATTTT. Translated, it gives CSASFVTDTQYF.

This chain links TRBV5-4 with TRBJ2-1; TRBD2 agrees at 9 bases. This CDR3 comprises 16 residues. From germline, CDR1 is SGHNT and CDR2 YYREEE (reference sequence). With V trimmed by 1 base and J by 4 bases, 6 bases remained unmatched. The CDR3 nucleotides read TGTGCCAGCAGCTTGATGGCTAGCGGGAAATACAATGAGCAGTTCTTC. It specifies CASSLMASGKYNEQFF.

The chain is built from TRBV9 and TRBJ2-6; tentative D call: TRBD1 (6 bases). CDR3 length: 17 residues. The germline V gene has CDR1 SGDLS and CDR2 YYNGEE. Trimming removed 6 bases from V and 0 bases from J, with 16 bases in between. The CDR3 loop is CASTPGTRISGANVLTF. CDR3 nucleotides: TGTGCCAGCACCCCCGGGACACGAATCTCTGGGGCCAACGTCCTGACTTTC. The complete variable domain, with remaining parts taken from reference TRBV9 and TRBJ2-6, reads DSGVTQTPKHLITATGQRVTLRCSPRSGDLSVYWYQQSLDQGLQFLIQYYNGEERAKGNILERFSAQQFPDLHSELNLSSLELGDSALYFCASTPGTRISGANVLTFGAGSRLTVL.

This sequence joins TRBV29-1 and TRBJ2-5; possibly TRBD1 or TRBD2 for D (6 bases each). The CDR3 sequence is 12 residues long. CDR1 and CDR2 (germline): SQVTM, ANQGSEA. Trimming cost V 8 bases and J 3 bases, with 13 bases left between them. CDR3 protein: CSYAGQEETQYF. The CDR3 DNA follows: TGCAGCTACGCGGGACAAGAAGAGACCCAGTACTTC.

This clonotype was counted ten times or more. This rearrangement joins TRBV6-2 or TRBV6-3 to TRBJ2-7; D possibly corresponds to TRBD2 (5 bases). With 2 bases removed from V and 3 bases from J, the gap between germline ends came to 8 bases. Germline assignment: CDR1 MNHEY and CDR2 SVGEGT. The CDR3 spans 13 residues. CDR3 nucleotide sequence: TGTGCCAGCAGTTACGAGGAGGACTACGAGCAGTACTTC. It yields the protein CASSYEEDYEQYF.